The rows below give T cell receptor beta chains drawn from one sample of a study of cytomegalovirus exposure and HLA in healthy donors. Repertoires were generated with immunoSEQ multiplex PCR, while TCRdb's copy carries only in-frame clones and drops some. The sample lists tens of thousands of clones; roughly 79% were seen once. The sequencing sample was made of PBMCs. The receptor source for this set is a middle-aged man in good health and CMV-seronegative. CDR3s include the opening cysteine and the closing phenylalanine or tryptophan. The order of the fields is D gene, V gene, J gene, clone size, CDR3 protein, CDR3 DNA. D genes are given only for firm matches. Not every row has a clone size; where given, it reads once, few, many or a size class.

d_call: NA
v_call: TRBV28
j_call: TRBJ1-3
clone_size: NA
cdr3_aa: CASSLEGNTIYF
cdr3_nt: TGTGCCAGCAGTCTCGAGGGAAACACCATATATTTT

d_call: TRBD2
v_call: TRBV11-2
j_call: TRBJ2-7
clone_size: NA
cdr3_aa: CASSLGGGSFTLSEQYF
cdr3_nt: TGTGCCAGCAGCTTAGGGGGGGGGTCCTTTACTCTGAGCGAGCAGTACTTC

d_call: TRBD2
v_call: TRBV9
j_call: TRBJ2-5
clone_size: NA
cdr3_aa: CASSATSGRETQYF
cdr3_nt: TGTGCCAGCAGCGCCACAAGCGGGAGGGAGACCCAGTACTTC

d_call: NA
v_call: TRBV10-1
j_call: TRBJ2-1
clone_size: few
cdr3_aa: CASSPTVTYNEQFF
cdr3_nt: TGCGCCAGCAGTCCGACAGTTACCTACAATGAGCAGTTCTTC

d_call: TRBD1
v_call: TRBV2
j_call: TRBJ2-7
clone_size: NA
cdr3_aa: CASSGGTGRYEQYF
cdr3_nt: TGTGCCAGCAGTGGCGGGACAGGGAGATACGAGCAGTACTTC

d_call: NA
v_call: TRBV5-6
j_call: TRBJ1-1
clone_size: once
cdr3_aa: CASSLPGRGGTEAFF
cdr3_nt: TGTGCCAGCAGCTTGCCTGGCAGGGGTGGCACTGAAGCTTTCTTT

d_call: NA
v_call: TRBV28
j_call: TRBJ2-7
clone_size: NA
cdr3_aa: CASSPGQRYEQYF
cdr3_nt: TGTGCCAGCAGTCCCGGACAGCGCTACGAGCAGTACTTC

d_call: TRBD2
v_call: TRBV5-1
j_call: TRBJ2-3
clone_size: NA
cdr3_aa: CASSGGTSGRTDTQYF
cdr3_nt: TGCGCCAGCAGCGGGGGGACTAGCGGGAGGACAGATACGCAGTATTTT

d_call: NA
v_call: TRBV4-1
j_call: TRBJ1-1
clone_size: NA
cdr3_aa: CASSQDSSGGFGTEAFF
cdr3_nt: TGCGCCAGCAGCCAAGATAGTTCCGGGGGGTTCGGCACTGAAGCTTTCTTT

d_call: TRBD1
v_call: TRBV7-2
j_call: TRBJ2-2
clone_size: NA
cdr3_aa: CASSLDVTGVELFF
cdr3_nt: TGTGCCAGCAGCTTAGACGTGACAGGGGTGGAGCTGTTTTTT

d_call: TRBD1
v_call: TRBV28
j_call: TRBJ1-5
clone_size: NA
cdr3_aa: CASRTGFLSGQPQHF
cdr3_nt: TGTGCCAGTCGGACAGGTTTTTTGAGTGGTCAGCCCCAGCATTTT

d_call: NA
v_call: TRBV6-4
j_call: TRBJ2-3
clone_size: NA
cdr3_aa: CASSAGATDTQYF
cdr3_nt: TGTGCCAGCAGTGCGGGAGCCACAGATACGCAGTATTTT

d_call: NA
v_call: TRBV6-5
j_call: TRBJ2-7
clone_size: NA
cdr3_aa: CASSYSNPGSYEQYF
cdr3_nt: TGTGCCAGCAGTTACTCGAATCCGGGATCCTACGAGCAGTACTTC

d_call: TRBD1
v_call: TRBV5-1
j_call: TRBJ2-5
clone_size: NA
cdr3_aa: CASSADGTGGSETQYF
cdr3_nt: TGCGCCAGCAGCGCTGATGGGACAGGGGGGAGCGAGACCCAGTACTTC

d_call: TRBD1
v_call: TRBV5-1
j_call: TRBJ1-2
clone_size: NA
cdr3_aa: CASSTTQQGARGYTF
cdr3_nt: TGCGCCAGCAGCACAACCCAACAGGGGGCGCGGGGCTACACCTTC

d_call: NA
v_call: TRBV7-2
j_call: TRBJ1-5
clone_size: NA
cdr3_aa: CASSSDNQPQHF
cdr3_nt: TGTGCCAGCAGCTCAGACAATCAGCCCCAGCATTTT

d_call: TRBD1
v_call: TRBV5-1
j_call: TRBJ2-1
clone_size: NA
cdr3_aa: CASSPGQGGYNEQFF
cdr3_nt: TGCGCCAGCAGCCCGGGACAGGGGGGCTACAATGAGCAGTTCTTC

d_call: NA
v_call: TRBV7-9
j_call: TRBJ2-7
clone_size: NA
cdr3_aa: CSSSLDRKSSYEQYF
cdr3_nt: TGTTCCAGCAGCCTGGACAGAAAGAGCTCCTACGAGCAGTACTTC

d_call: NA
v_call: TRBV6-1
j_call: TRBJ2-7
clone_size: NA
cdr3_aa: CASSEAPGFPYEQYF
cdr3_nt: TGTGCCAGCAGTGAAGCACCAGGGTTCCCCTACGAGCAGTACTTC

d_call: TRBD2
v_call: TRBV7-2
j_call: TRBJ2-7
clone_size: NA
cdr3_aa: CASSLSGHGGDEQYF
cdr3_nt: TGTGCCAGCAGCCTTAGCGGGCACGGTGGGGACGAGCAGTACTTC

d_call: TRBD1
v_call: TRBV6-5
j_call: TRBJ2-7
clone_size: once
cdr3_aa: CASSYWTGGYEQYF
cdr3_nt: TGTGCCAGCAGTTATTGGACAGGTGGATACGAGCAGTACTTC

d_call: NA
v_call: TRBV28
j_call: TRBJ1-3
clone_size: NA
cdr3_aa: CASSFPEAHGNTIYF
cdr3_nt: TGTGCCAGCAGTTTCCCGGAGGCGCACGGAAACACCATATATTTT

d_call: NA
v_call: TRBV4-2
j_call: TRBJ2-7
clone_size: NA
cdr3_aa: CASSPEVTSYEQYF
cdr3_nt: TGTGCCAGCAGCCCGGAGGTCACTTCCTACGAGCAGTACTTC

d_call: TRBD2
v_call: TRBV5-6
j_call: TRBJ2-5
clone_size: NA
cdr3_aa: CASTLAGLQETQYF
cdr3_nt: TGTGCCAGCACCCTAGCGGGACTCCAAGAGACCCAGTACTTC

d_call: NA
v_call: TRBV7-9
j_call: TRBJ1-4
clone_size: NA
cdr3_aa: CASSLSSTNEKLFF
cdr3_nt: TGTGCCAGCAGCTTATCCTCAACTAATGAAAAACTGTTTTTT

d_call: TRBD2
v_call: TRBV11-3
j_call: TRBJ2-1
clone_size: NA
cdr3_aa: CASSLTSESYNEQFF
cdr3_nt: TGTGCCAGCAGCTTGACTAGCGAGTCCTACAATGAGCAGTTCTTC

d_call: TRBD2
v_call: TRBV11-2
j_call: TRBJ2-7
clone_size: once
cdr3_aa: CASSFSPTSGSYEQYF
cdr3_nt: TGTGCCAGCAGCTTCTCCCCGACTAGCGGGAGCTACGAGCAGTACTTC

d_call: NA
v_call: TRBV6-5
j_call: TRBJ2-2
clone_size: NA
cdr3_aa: CASSYRLTGELFF
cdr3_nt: TGTGCCAGCAGTTACCGTCTCACCGGGGAGCTGTTTTTT

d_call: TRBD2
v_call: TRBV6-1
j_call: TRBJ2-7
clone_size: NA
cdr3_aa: CASSEYGTSLGEQYF
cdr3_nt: TGTGCCAGCAGTGAATACGGGACTAGTCTTGGCGAGCAGTACTTC

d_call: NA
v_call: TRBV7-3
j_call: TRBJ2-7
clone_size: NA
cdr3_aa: CASSESGTSGYEQYF
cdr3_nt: TGTGCCAGCAGCGAATCCGGGACTTCTGGATACGAGCAGTACTTC

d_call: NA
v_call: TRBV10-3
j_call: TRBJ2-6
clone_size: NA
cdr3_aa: CAISERTVTTSGANVLTF
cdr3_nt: TGTGCCATCAGTGAGCGGACAGTTACAACCTCTGGGGCCAACGTCCTGACTTTC

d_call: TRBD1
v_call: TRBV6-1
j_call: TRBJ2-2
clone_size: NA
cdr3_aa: CASSFRDRLTGELFF
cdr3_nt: TGTGCCAGCAGTTTCCGGGACAGGTTGACCGGGGAGCTGTTTTTT

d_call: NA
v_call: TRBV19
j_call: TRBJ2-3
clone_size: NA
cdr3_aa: CASGERRDTQYF
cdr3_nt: TGTGCCAGTGGGGAGCGGAGGGATACGCAGTATTTT

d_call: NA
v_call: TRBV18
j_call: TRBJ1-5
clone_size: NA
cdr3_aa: CASSGSTGSDQPQHF
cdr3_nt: TGTGCCAGCTCAGGCAGTACAGGTTCGGATCAGCCCCAGCATTTT

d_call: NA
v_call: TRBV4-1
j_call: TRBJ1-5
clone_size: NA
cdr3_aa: CASSQDWPISQPQHF
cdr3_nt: TGCGCCAGCAGCCAAGATTGGCCGATCAGTCAGCCCCAGCATTTT

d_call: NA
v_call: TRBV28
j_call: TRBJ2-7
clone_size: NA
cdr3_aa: CASSNRDADEQYF
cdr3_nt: TGTGCCAGCAGTAACCGGGATGCCGACGAGCAGTACTTC

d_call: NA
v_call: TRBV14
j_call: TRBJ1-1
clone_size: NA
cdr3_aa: CASSLPPWRGNTEAFF
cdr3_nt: TGTGCCAGCAGCCTGCCTCCTTGGAGGGGTAACACTGAAGCTTTCTTT

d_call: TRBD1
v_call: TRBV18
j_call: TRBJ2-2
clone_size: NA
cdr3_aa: CASSLGGGTGNTGELFF
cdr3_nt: TGTGCCAGCTCGCTCGGAGGAGGGACAGGGAACACCGGGGAGCTGTTTTTT

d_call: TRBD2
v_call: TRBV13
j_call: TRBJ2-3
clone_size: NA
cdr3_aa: CASSGRLAGGTDTQYF
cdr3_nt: TGTGCCAGCAGCGGACGACTAGCGGGGGGCACAGATACGCAGTATTTT

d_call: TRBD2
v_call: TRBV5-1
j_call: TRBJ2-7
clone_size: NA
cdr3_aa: CASSRTSGTNYEQYF
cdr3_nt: TGCGCCAGCAGCCGGACTAGCGGAACCAACTACGAGCAGTACTTC

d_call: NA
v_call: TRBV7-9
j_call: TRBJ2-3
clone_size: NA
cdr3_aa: CASSLVRILPASTDTQYF
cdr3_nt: TGTGCCAGCAGCTTAGTGAGGATCCTCCCGGCTAGCACAGATACGCAGTATTTT

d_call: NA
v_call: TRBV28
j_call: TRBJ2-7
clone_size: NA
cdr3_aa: CVSSSQLTGSPYEQYF
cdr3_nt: TGTGTCAGCAGCTCGCAATTGACAGGTTCTCCCTACGAGCAGTACTTC

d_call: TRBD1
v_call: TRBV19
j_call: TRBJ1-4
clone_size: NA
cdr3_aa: CASSIVRTGGNEKLFF
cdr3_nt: TGTGCCAGTAGTATAGTTCGAACAGGGGGGAATGAAAAACTGTTTTTT